The 27 T cell receptor beta chains reported below all come from one sample, sequenced in a study of blood T cell repertoires in COVID-19. Using immunoSEQ multiplex PCR, the repertoire was profiled, and TCRdb retains in-frame clones only, with some absent. The table shows some 110,000 clones, with 84% occurring only once. Sequenced: peripheral blood. Receptors originate from a man aged 55 to 69 with acute or convalescent COVID-19.

This sequence joins TRBV11-2 and TRBJ2-5; 9 nucleotides line up with TRBD1. Germline lookup yields CDR1 SGHAT and CDR2 FQNNGV. V lost 5 bases, J lost 2 bases, and 9 bases stayed unmatched. The CDR3 is 16 residues long. This CDR3 is CASSPTGGLSQETQYF. The DNA for the CDR3 is TGTGCCAGCAGCCCAACAGGGGGCCTTAGTCAAGAGACCCAGTACTTC.

Only one count was recorded for this clone. The chain couples TRBV5-1 to TRBJ2-1, with 8 nucleotides matching TRBD1. V gave up 2 bases and J gave up 6 bases; unmatched junction bases: 4. This CDR3 is 14 amino acids long. From germline, CDR1 is SGHRS and CDR2 YFSETQ. The CDR3 region is CASSFQTGGNEQFF. In DNA form, the CDR3 reads TGCGCCAGCAGCTTTCAAACAGGGGGCAATGAGCAGTTCTTC.

The chain combines TRBV5-1 with TRBJ1-5; no clear D gene. V was clipped by 0 bases and J by 4 bases, with 11 bases between them. This CDR3 has 15 amino acids. CDR1 is SGHRS and CDR2 is YFSETQ in the germline V gene. CDR3 bases: TGCGCCAGCAGCTTGGCCGGGAATGAGAATCAGCCCCAGCATTTT. Its translation is CASSLAGNENQPQHF.

The chain couples TRBV5-1 to TRBJ2-7; 13 bases align to TRBD2. V trimming: 4 bases; J trimming: 6 bases; junction bases outside the gene matches: 13. Germline V gives CDR1 SGHRS, CDR2 YFSETQ. This CDR3 is built from 17 residues. This CDR3 reads CASSTGLAGVARGEQYF. For the CDR3, the DNA is TGCGCCAGCAGCACAGGACTAGCGGGAGTCGCACGCGGCGAGCAGTACTTC.

The genes are TRBV4-3 and TRBJ2-5; 12 nucleotides line up with TRBD1. Germline CDR1 is LGHNA and CDR2 is YSLEER. Trimming at V came to 0 bases and at J to 5 bases, leaving 7 bases not matched to a gene. CDR3 length: 17 amino acids. The CDR3 DNA reads TGCGCCAGCAGCCAAGATCTTGGGACAGGGGGCGTGGAGACCCAGTACTTC. Amino acids: CASSQDLGTGGVETQYF.

The rearrangement links TRBV18 to TRBJ1-2; no clear D gene. CDR3 length equals 13 residues. With 2 bases removed from V and 3 bases from J, the gap between germline ends came to 7 bases. The germline V gene encodes CDR1 KGHSH and CDR2 LQKENI. The CDR3 nucleotides are TGTGCCAGCTCACCAGCCGAGGACTATGGCTACACCTTC. Its protein is CASSPAEDYGYTF.

The chain carries TRBV19 and TRBJ2-1, with 15 bases aligning to TRBD2. Germline assignment: CDR1 LNHDA and CDR2 SQIVND (reference sequence). J was trimmed by 3 bases and V by 7 bases; bases with no gene match: 10. The CDR3 has 18 residues. The CDR3 sequence is CASTGEGLAGGVYNEQFF. For the CDR3, the DNA is TGTGCCAGTACCGGAGAGGGACTAGCGGGAGGCGTCTACAATGAGCAGTTCTTC.

V gene TRBV28 combines with J gene TRBJ1-1; a weak D match, TRBD1 (5 bases). CDR3 length: 14 amino acids. V lost 7 bases to trimming and J lost 0 bases, with 12 bases between them. The V gene's germline CDR1 is MDHEN and CDR2 SYDVKM. The DNA for the CDR3 is TGTGCCAGCACCCGGACACCCCTGAACACTGAAGCTTTCTTT. It encodes CASTRTPLNTEAFF.

J is TRBJ2-6 and V is TRBV18; tentative D call: TRBD2 (5 bases). Trimming shortened V by 4 bases and J by 0 bases, and 10 bases separated the two germline ends. CDR1 and CDR2 (germline): KGHSH, LQKENI. The CDR3 runs to 16 residues. The CDR3 DNA is TGTGCCAGCTCACGCCTGGGAGACTCTGGGGCCAACGTCCTGACTTTC. Protein sequence: CASSRLGDSGANVLTF.

V usage is TRBV27 and J usage is TRBJ2-5, with 9 nucleotides matching TRBD2. After removal of 3 bases from V and 4 bases from J, the junction contained 9 bases not matched to a gene. The CDR3 loop spans 16 amino acids. Per the germline V gene, CDR1 is MNHEY and CDR2 is SMNVEV (reference sequence). The CDR3 sequence is CASSFIAGVGPETQYF. In DNA, the CDR3 is TGTGCCAGCAGTTTTATAGCGGGAGTAGGGCCAGAGACCCAGTACTTC.

The chain carries TRBV19 and TRBJ1-2; D remains ambiguous. V was cut by 4 bases and J by 0 bases, with 18 bases left in between. This CDR3 has 17 amino acids. CDR1 and CDR2 from the germline V gene are LNHDA and SQIVND (reference sequence). The CDR3, as DNA: TGTGCCAGTAGTAGAAGCCTCGGCCGAGGATCTAACTATGGCTACACCTTC. Its protein product is CASSRSLGRGSNYGYTF.

The rearrangement joins TRBV28 to TRBJ1-1, with 9 bases fitting TRBD1. Germline loops: CDR1 MDHEN, CDR2 SYDVKM. J was trimmed by 7 bases and V by 8 bases; bases with no gene match: 11. CDR3 size: 14 residues. The CDR3 DNA reads TGTGCCAGCGTAAACAGGGGGCCGAGGATTGAAGCTTTCTTT. Amino acids: CASVNRGPRIEAFF.

V is TRBV29-1 and J is TRBJ2-3, with a tentative D call TRBD2 (7 bases). The CDR3 totals 14 residues. CDR1 is SQVTM, CDR2 ANQGSEA, per germline. Trimming left V 3 bases short and J 1 base short, with 11 bases between. The CDR3 bases are TGCAGCGTTGAGGGGGGGCGGGGCACAGATACGCAGTATTTT. Amino acid sequence: CSVEGGRGTDTQYF.

CDR3 residues: CASSYPGRLAGSSYNEQFF. Here the CDR3 DNA reads TGTGCCAGCAGTTACCCCGGGAGACTAGCGGGGAGCTCCTACAATGAGCAGTTCTTC. The rearrangement joins TRBV6-2 or TRBV6-3 to TRBJ2-1; TRBD2 matches at 11 bases. The CDR3 runs 19 residues. CDR1 is MNHEY, CDR2 SVGEGT, per germline. V lost 2 bases, J lost 0 bases, and 9 bases stayed unmatched.

This chain links TRBV5-1 with TRBJ1-2, with a tentative D call TRBD1 (5 bases). The CDR3 spans 12 residues. Germline V CDR1 and CDR2: SGHRS, YFSETQ. Trimming left V 4 bases short and J 4 bases short, with 8 bases between. The CDR3 DNA sequence: TGCGCCAGCAGCCAGGGACTCTATGGCTACACCTTC. It encodes CASSQGLYGYTF.

The chain is built from TRBV5-4 and TRBJ1-1; D ambiguous. Between the trimmed V and J ends, which lost 0 bases and 6 bases, there was a span of 12 bases. The CDR3 runs to 14 residues. CDR1 and CDR2 from the germline V gene are SGHNT and YYREEE (reference sequence). The CDR3 loop is CASSLVPEGAEAFF. The CDR3 DNA is TGTGCCAGCAGCTTGGTCCCCGAGGGCGCTGAAGCTTTCTTT.

The rearrangement joins TRBV21-1 to TRBJ1-2; TRBD1, the table's D call, lacks a check against the DNA. TRBV21-1 is a pseudogene segment. The CDR3 is made up of 16 amino acids. CDR3 nucleotide sequence: TGTGCCAGCAGCACCCTGGGGACAGGCGATAACTATGGCTACACCTTC. This gives the protein CASSTLGTGDNYGYTF.

V and J are TRBV5-1 and TRBJ2-5; possible D gene TRBD1, 6 bases. Germline CDR1 is SGHRS and CDR2 is YFSETQ. The CDR3 consists of 14 residues. The V end was cut by 2 bases, the J end by 0 bases, with 8 bases between. Written as DNA, the CDR3 is TGCGCCAGCAGCTTAGGACAGAACCAAGAGACCCAGTACTTC. It is translated as CASSLGQNQETQYF.

This rearrangement joins TRBV12-3 or TRBV12-4 to TRBJ2-1; D remains unclear. V lost 2 bases to trimming and J lost 9 bases, with 11 bases between them. CDR3 length: 13 residues. CDR3 sequence: CASSLKLAVEQFF. Written as DNA, the CDR3 is TGTGCCAGCAGTTTAAAGCTTGCTGTTGAGCAGTTCTTC.

The chain carries TRBV6-2 or TRBV6-3 and TRBJ1-1, with 8 positions matching TRBD1. In germline, CDR1 is MNHEY, CDR2 SVGEGT. The J segment lost 5 bases and the V segment lost 6 bases, leaving 11 bases of the junction unmatched. The CDR3 contains 15 residues. This chain's CDR3 is CASSATGQGRTEAFF. CDR3 DNA: TGTGCCAGCAGCGCCACAGGACAGGGAAGGACTGAAGCTTTCTTT.

The V call is TRBV7-8, the J call TRBJ2-3, with D possibly matching TRBD1 (5 bases). Germline V gene lookup returns CDR1 SGHVS and CDR2 FQNEAQ. This CDR3 has 13 amino acids. V was cut by 5 bases and J by 5 bases, with 11 bases left in between. This chain's CDR3 is CASSTFQGDTQYF. CDR3 DNA sequence: TGTGCCAGCAGCACTTTCCAGGGAGATACGCAGTATTTT.

This clone has a handful of counts. This rearrangement joins TRBV11-2 to TRBJ2-7; TRBD1 matches at 8 bases. Unmatched junction bases numbered 5, after V lost 2 bases and J lost 2 bases. This CDR3 region has 15 residues. Germline V gene lookup returns CDR1 SGHAT and CDR2 FQNNGV. The CDR3 sequence: CASSLQDRATYEQYF. CDR3 nucleotide sequence: TGTGCCAGCAGCTTACAGGACAGGGCAACCTACGAGCAGTACTTC.

The DNA for the CDR3 is TGTGCCAGCAGTTTGGGGGCGCGGGTCTATGGCTACACCTTC. This translates into CASSLGARVYGYTF. This sequence joins TRBV28 and TRBJ1-2, with a possible D match to TRBD1 (6 bases). The germline CDR1 and CDR2 sequences are MDHEN and SYDVKM. The ends were cut back, 3 bases at V and 4 bases at J, with 12 bases in the middle. The CDR3 extends over 14 amino acids.

V gene TRBV7-2 combines with J gene TRBJ1-5, with D possibly matching TRBD1 (6 bases). This CDR3 spans 15 amino acids. Germline V gene sequence: CDR1 SGHTA, CDR2 FQGNSA. Trimming shortened V by 1 base and J by 6 bases, and 13 bases separated the two germline ends. CDR3 loop: CASSLDRVGSQPQHF. The CDR3 DNA sequence: TGTGCCAGCAGCTTAGACAGGGTGGGGAGTCAGCCCCAGCATTTT.

DNA of the CDR3: TGTGCCACCAGTGGTTCTTCGGAGCCCCAGCATTTT. Translation gives CATSGSSEPQHF. V is TRBV24-1 and J is TRBJ1-5; D uncertain. The CDR3 has 12 residues. Trimming took off 5 bases at V and 8 bases at J, with 9 bases between the two ends. Germline CDR1 KGHDR, CDR2 SFDVKD.

The rearrangement joins TRBV28 to TRBJ2-4; TRBD1 matches at 7 bases. Unmatched junction bases numbered 5, after V lost 5 bases and J lost 7 bases. Germline V gene data show CDR1 as MDHEN and CDR2 as SYDVKM. The CDR3 consists of 13 residues. CDR3 DNA sequence: TGTGCCAGCAGTACAGGGGTTTTGAACATTCAGTACTTC. Protein: CASSTGVLNIQYF.

This clone was seen only a few times. V and J are TRBV2 and TRBJ1-5, with unresolved D. Trimming shortened V by 3 bases and J by 1 base, and 4 bases separated the two germline ends. Germline V gene sequence: CDR1 SNHLY, CDR2 FYNNEI. The length of the CDR3 is 13 residues. This CDR3 is CASSEESNQPQHF. The CDR3 DNA reads TGTGCCAGCAGTGAGGAGAGCAATCAGCCCCAGCATTTT.